This T cell receptor (beta chain) comes out of a study of blood T cell repertoires in COVID-19. CDR3 length: 15 residues. Per germline, CDR1 LGHDT and CDR2 YNNKEL (reference sequence). The junction had 11 bases not matched to a gene; V was cut back by 8 bases and J by 1 base. The protocol was immunoSEQ multiplex PCR, while the TCRdb copy is restricted to in-frame clones and leaves out a portion. The repertoire holds about 15,000 clones, roughly 91% seen once, with approximately 34% in the top ten. Sequencing used peripheral blood. This receptor was taken from an elderly woman with COVID-19, enrolled during active disease. The genes are TRBV3-1 (or the pseudogene TRBV3-2) and TRBJ2-7; 7 nucleotides line up with TRBD1. CDR3 residues: CASYRPGTDSYEQYF. CDR3 sequence (DNA): TGTGCCAGCTATCGCCCCGGGACAGATTCCTACGAGCAGTACTTC.